Shown below are 31 T cell receptor beta chains from a single sample sequenced in a study of cytomegalovirus exposure and HLA in healthy donors. PCR used 60 Vbeta primers and 13 Jbeta primers. Libraries were prepared by immunoSEQ multiplex PCR; TCRdb keeps only in-frame clonotypes and omits some of them. The sample shows approximately 150,000 clones, over 65% of them seen only once. The specimen was PBMCs. The receptors here all came from a man aged 18 to 35 in good health and CMV-seropositive.

This chain links TRBV2 with TRBJ1-5; tentatively, D is TRBD1 (5 bases). This CDR3 comprises 15 residues. Germline CDR1 is SNHLY and CDR2 is FYNNEI. Trimming pared 4 bases from V and 7 bases from J, leaving 17 bases between. As DNA, the CDR3 is TGTGCCAGCAGTGGAAGCAGGGCCGGCGAACAGCCCCAGCATTTT. Its protein is CASSGSRAGEQPQHF.

The chain couples TRBV11-2 to TRBJ2-1; D remains ambiguous. Germline values: CDR1 SGHAT, CDR2 FQNNGV. V lost 0 bases to trimming and J lost 4 bases, with 4 bases between them. The CDR3 is 13 amino acids. The CDR3 DNA sequence: TGTGCCAGCAGCTTAGACCAGTACAATGAGCAGTTCTTC. It translates to CASSLDQYNEQFF. Full variable domain (rest looked up from reference TRBV11-2 and TRBJ2-1): EAGVAQSPRYKIIEKRQSVAFWCNPISGHATLYWYQQILGQGPKLLIQFQNNGVVDDSQLPKDRFSAERLKGVDSTLKIQPAKLEDSAVYLCASSLDQYNEQFFGPGTRLTVL.

This sequence joins TRBV19 and TRBJ2-2, with TRBD2 identical over 13 bases. Trimming removed 7 bases from V and 0 bases from J; junction bases left unmatched: 8. This CDR3 region has 18 residues. Per the germline V gene, CDR1 is LNHDA and CDR2 is SQIVND (reference sequence). The CDR3 region has the DNA TGTGCCAGTAAGGCCCGCACTAGCGGGGGGGCGAACACCGGGGAGCTGTTTTTT. Residues: CASKARTSGGANTGELFF.

The V call is TRBV7-9, the J call TRBJ2-5; TRBD2 is a possible D gene (5 bases). Germline assignment: CDR1 SEHNR and CDR2 FQNEAQ (reference sequence). The CDR3 is made up of 15 amino acids. Trimming removed 0 bases at V and 5 bases at J, with 13 bases between. CDR3 sequence reads: CASSLALERSETQYF. Here the CDR3 DNA reads TGTGCCAGCAGCTTAGCATTGGAGCGGTCGGAGACCCAGTACTTC.

This clone appeared once. This chain uses TRBV7-9 with TRBJ1-3, with TRBD1 identical over 7 bases. Germline-derived CDR1 and CDR2 are SEHNR and FQNEAQ (reference sequence). The CDR3 spans 16 residues. Trimming removed 7 bases from V and 0 bases from J; junction bases left unmatched: 9. CDR3 bases: TGTGCCAGCACCCCGAGGGGACAGACCTCTGGAAACACCATATATTTT. Residues: CASTPRGQTSGNTIYF. Full variable domain (outside the CDR3, taken from reference TRBV7-9 and TRBJ1-3): DTGVSQNPRHKITKRGQNVTFRCDPISEHNRLYWYRQTLGQGPEFLTYFQNEAQLEKSRLLSDRFSAERPKGSFSTLEIQRTEQGDSAMYLCASTPRGQTSGNTIYFGEGSWLTVV.

The chain couples TRBV5-1 to TRBJ1-1; D call uncertain. Trimming removed 0 bases from V and 1 base from J, with 4 bases in between. The germline V gene has CDR1 SGHRS and CDR2 YFSETQ. CDR3 size: 13 residues. The CDR3 loop is CASSLASNTEAFF. Written as DNA, the CDR3 is TGCGCCAGCAGCTTGGCCTCGAACACTGAAGCTTTCTTT. The full variable domain, its missing parts supplied by reference TRBV5-1 and TRBJ1-1, is KAGVTQTPRYLIKTRGQQVTLSCSPISGHRSVSWYQQTPGQGLQFLFEYFSETQRNKGNFPGRFSGRQFSNSRSEMNVSTLELGDSALYLCASSLASNTEAFFGQGTRLTVV.

This clone has ten or more counts. J is TRBJ2-5 and V is TRBV7-9; a possible D gene is TRBD2 (5 bases). V lost 4 bases to trimming and J lost 5 bases, with 17 bases between them. This CDR3 comprises 15 residues. Germline V gives CDR1 SEHNR, CDR2 FQNEAQ (reference sequence). The CDR3 is CASSYSGSTGETQYF. The DNA for the CDR3 is TGTGCCAGCAGCTACTCAGGCTCCACGGGGGAGACCCAGTACTTC.

V and J are TRBV7-2 and TRBJ1-3; D is ambiguous. V lost 2 bases and J lost 0, with 11 bases in between. CDR1 is SGHTA and CDR2 is FQGNSA in the germline V gene. The CDR3 is made up of 16 amino acids. Written as DNA, the CDR3 is TGTGCCAGCAGCTTAACCGGCGGGAACTCTGGAAACACCATATATTTT. This encodes CASSLTGGNSGNTIYF.

The J gene is TRBJ1-1, the V gene TRBV11-3; D is possibly TRBD1 (5 bases). Germline assignment: CDR1 SGHNT and CDR2 YENEEA. Trimming took off 5 bases at V and 1 base at J, with 17 bases between the two ends. There are 16 residues in the CDR3. The CDR3 is CASSPGPNTGNTEAFF. CDR3 in DNA: TGTGCCAGCAGCCCCGGACCTAACACAGGGAACACTGAAGCTTTCTTT. Drawing the rest from reference TRBV11-3 and TRBJ1-1, the complete variable domain is EAGVVQSPRYKIIEKKQPVAFWCNPISGHNTLYWYLQNLGQGPELLIRYENEEAVDDSQLPKDRFSAERLKGVDSTLKIQPAELGDSAVYLCASSPGPNTGNTEAFFGQGTRLTVV.

This clone was found once. The chain has TRBV21-1 and TRBJ2-3; TRBD1 was called by the table and not checked on the DNA. TRBV21-1 counts as a pseudogene. The CDR3 has 15 residues. CDR3 sequence reads: CASSTDGPPRDTQYF. Written as DNA, the CDR3 is TGTGCCAGCAGCACCGATGGGCCCCCAAGAGATACGCAGTATTTT.

The V call is TRBV5-1, the J call TRBJ1-1, with TRBD1 matching 7 bases. Unmatched junction bases numbered 17, after V lost 5 bases and J lost 4 bases. The CDR3 covers 17 residues. The V gene's germline CDR1 is SGHRS and CDR2 YFSETQ. The CDR3 loop is CASSPLGQDLGSTEAFF. The CDR3 bases are TGCGCCAGCAGTCCCCTCGGACAGGACCTAGGGAGCACTGAAGCTTTCTTT. Full variable domain (outside the CDR3, taken from reference TRBV5-1 and TRBJ1-1): KAGVTQTPRYLIKTRGQQVTLSCSPISGHRSVSWYQQTPGQGLQFLFEYFSETQRNKGNFPGRFSGRQFSNSRSEMNVSTLELGDSALYLCASSPLGQDLGSTEAFFGQGTRLTVV.

This sequence joins TRBV5-1 and TRBJ2-1; 9 bases line up with TRBD2. V trimming: 2 bases; J trimming: 0 bases; junction bases outside the gene matches: 0. The CDR3 covers 15 residues. Germline CDR1 SGHRS, CDR2 YFSETQ. The CDR3 sequence: CASSFSGSSYNEQFF. CDR3 in DNA: TGCGCCAGCAGCTTTAGCGGGAGCTCCTACAATGAGCAGTTCTTC.

The chain links TRBV5-4 to TRBJ2-1; TRBD1 matches 7 bases. The CDR3 is 16 residues long. CDR1 and CDR2 (germline): SGHNT, YYREEE (reference sequence). V shed 4 bases and J 5 bases; nucleotides not matched to a gene: 12. The CDR3 coding sequence is TGTGCCAGCAGCCCTAGACAGGGAGTGGGTAACAATGAGCAGTTCTTC. Encoded protein: CASSPRQGVGNNEQFF.

This chain links TRBV5-4 with TRBJ1-1, with D possibly matching TRBD1 (6 bases). Germline assignment: CDR1 SGHNT and CDR2 YYREEE (reference sequence). This CDR3 comprises 14 residues. V was clipped by 4 bases and J by 8 bases, with 18 bases between them. CDR3 protein: CASSLDGTQIEAFF. CDR3 bases: TGTGCCAGCAGCCTGGACGGGACACAGATAGAAGCTTTCTTT.

The chain employs TRBV29-1 and TRBJ1-3; 7 bases align to TRBD1. The CDR3 extends over 13 amino acids. Germline CDR1 SQVTM, CDR2 ANQGSEA. The ends lost 2 bases at V and 4 bases at J; junction bases unmatched: 2. The CDR3 region has the DNA TGCAGCGTTGAATGGGACAGCGGAAACACCATATATTTT. Amino acid sequence: CSVEWDSGNTIYF.

The chain links TRBV11-2 to TRBJ2-7; D is perhaps TRBD1 (5 bases). The CDR3 has 17 residues. Germline CDR1 and CDR2: SGHAT and FQNNGV. V was shortened by 4 bases and J by 1 base, with 20 bases between the two germline ends. CDR3 amino acids: CASSWGRVIEPSYEQYV. The CDR3 coding sequence is TGTGCCAGCAGCTGGGGCAGGGTTATTGAACCTTCCTACGAGCAGTACGTC.

The chain is built from TRBV6-5 and TRBJ1-1, with a tentative D call TRBD1 (5 bases). This CDR3 region has 15 residues. Germline CDR1 is MNHEY and CDR2 is SVGAGI. Trimming stripped 7 bases from V and 1 base from J, with 16 bases between. The CDR3 nucleotides read TGTGCCAGCAAACGGGGGGTGACCCCGAACACTGAAGCTTTCTTT. It specifies CASKRGVTPNTEAFF.

The chain has TRBV5-4 and TRBJ1-1, with D tentatively TRBD1 (5 bases). Germline CDR1 reads SGHNT; CDR2 reads YYREEE (reference sequence). The CDR3 spans 15 residues. V was cut by 4 bases and J by 4 bases, with 17 bases left in between. In DNA form, the CDR3 reads TGTGCCAGCAGCCCGGGGACGGCGGGAGGCACTGAAGCTTTCTTT. It translates to CASSPGTAGGTEAFF.

The gene calls are TRBV30 and TRBJ1-5; 8 bases match TRBD1. Germline assignment: CDR1 GTSNPN and CDR2 SVGIG (reference sequence). Trimming at V came to 2 bases and at J to 16 bases, leaving 13 bases not matched to a gene. The CDR3 is 13 residues long. The CDR3 sequence: CAWSTNSRQGIHF. CDR3 coding DNA: TGTGCCTGGAGTACCAACTCAAGACAGGGGATACATTTT.

The CDR3 protein is CASSLVRGETQYF. In nucleotides, the CDR3 is TGTGCCAGCAGCTTAGTACGGGGAGAGACCCAGTACTTC. The chain couples TRBV7-2 to TRBJ2-5; tentative D call: TRBD2 (5 bases). Germline CDR1 is SGHTA and CDR2 is FQGNSA. The CDR3 contains 13 residues. The V end lost 1 base, the J end lost 4 bases, and 7 bases lay between the germline ends.

The V call is TRBV5-1, the J call TRBJ2-3, with D maybe TRBD1 (5 bases). Deletions cut 1 base from V and 2 bases from J, with 11 bases between. The CDR3 has 15 amino acids. Germline lookup yields CDR1 SGHRS and CDR2 YFSETQ. The CDR3 coding sequence is TGCGCCAGCAGCTTGTTGGGGCGGAACACAGATACGCAGTATTTT. It encodes CASSLLGRNTDTQYF. Using reference TRBV5-1 and TRBJ2-3 for the parts outside the CDR3, the full variable domain is KAGVTQTPRYLIKTRGQQVTLSCSPISGHRSVSWYQQTPGQGLQFLFEYFSETQRNKGNFPGRFSGRQFSNSRSEMNVSTLELGDSALYLCASSLLGRNTDTQYFGPGTRLTVL.

V gene TRBV25-1 combines with J gene TRBJ1-2; D perhaps matches TRBD1 (6 bases). This CDR3 is built from 15 residues. In germline, CDR1 is MGHDK, CDR2 SYGVNS. Between the trimmed V and J ends, which lost 3 bases and 8 bases, there was a span of 19 bases. The CDR3 sequence: CASSDSGRGWGGYTF. CDR3 bases: TGTGCCAGCAGTGACAGTGGCAGGGGTTGGGGGGGCTACACCTTC.

This clone turned up a few times. The CDR3 coding sequence is TGCGCCAGCAGCTCCGGGACTAGCAACACCGGGGAGCTGTTTTTT. This codes for CASSSGTSNTGELFF. The chain couples TRBV5-1 to TRBJ2-2; 9 nucleotides agree with TRBD2. CDR1 and CDR2 from the germline V gene are SGHRS and YFSETQ. Trimming removed 3 bases from V and 2 bases from J; junction bases left unmatched: 2. The CDR3 totals 15 residues.

The chain is built from TRBV6-6 and TRBJ2-3; weak D call: TRBD2 (5 bases). The CDR3 consists of 14 residues. Per germline, CDR1 MNHNY and CDR2 SVGAGI (reference sequence). V lost 7 bases and J lost 2, with 13 bases in between. The CDR3 here is CASTFGDFTDTQYF. For the CDR3, the DNA is TGTGCCAGCACCTTCGGGGATTTCACAGATACGCAGTATTTT.

The chain uses TRBV10-3 and TRBJ2-7; 7 bases are shared with TRBD1. CDR1 is ENHRY and CDR2 is SYGVKD in the germline V gene. The V and J ends lost 8 bases and 6 bases, in that order; junction bases with no gene match: 10. The CDR3 consists of 13 residues. CDR3: CAISNRGGPEQYV. CDR3 nucleotides: TGTGCCATCTCGAATAGAGGGGGCCCCGAGCAGTACGTC.

This clone has only a few counts. The V gene is TRBV19, the J gene TRBJ2-2; tentatively, D is TRBD2 (5 bases). V lost 3 bases and J 6 bases, leaving 8 bases between the germline ends. The germline V gene has CDR1 LNHDA and CDR2 SQIVND (reference sequence). CDR3 size: 13 residues. CDR3: CASSIRRSGELFF. In nucleotides, the CDR3 is TGTGCCAGTAGTATTAGGAGGTCCGGGGAGCTGTTTTTT.

This sequence joins TRBV4-1 and TRBJ2-1, with 15 nucleotides matching TRBD2. The CDR3 consists of 21 residues. Germline values: CDR1 MGHRA, CDR2 YSYEKL. With V trimmed by 0 bases and J by 7 bases, 16 bases remained unmatched. This CDR3 reads CASSQDLGGGLAGGPGNEQFF. In DNA form, the CDR3 reads TGCGCCAGCAGCCAAGATCTTGGGGGAGGACTAGCGGGAGGGCCTGGGAATGAGCAGTTCTTC.

This clone has just a few counts. J is TRBJ2-5 and V is TRBV4-2; TRBD2 matches at 8 bases. This CDR3 is 15 amino acids long. Looked up from germline, CDR1 is LGHNA and CDR2 is YNFKEQ. Trimming at V came to 3 bases and at J to 3 bases, leaving 6 bases not matched to a gene. CDR3 residues: CASSQDGLAEETQYF. In DNA, the CDR3 is TGTGCCAGCAGCCAGGACGGACTAGCAGAAGAGACCCAGTACTTC.

This sequence joins TRBV5-8 and TRBJ1-3; D is uncertain. This CDR3 is 14 amino acids long. The germline V and J ends were trimmed by 8 bases and 0 bases, with 12 bases remaining between them. Germline V CDR1 and CDR2: SGHTS, YDEGEE. The DNA for the CDR3 is TGTGCCAGTACCATCGGGGTCTCTGGAAACACCATATATTTT. It translates to CASTIGVSGNTIYF.

The rearrangement uses TRBV15 and TRBJ2-2; D gene ambiguous. CDR1 and CDR2 from the germline V gene are LNHNV and YYDKDF (reference sequence). Trimming cost V 0 bases and J 0 bases, with 11 bases left between them. The CDR3 has 17 residues. The CDR3 nucleotides read TGTGCCACCAGCAGAGATTTTGGAGAAGCGAACACCGGGGAGCTGTTTTTT. Translated, it gives CATSRDFGEANTGELFF. Supplemented by reference TRBV15 and TRBJ2-2, the full variable domain reads DAMVIQNPRYQVTQFGKPVTLSCSQTLNHNVMYWYQQKSSQAPKLLFHYYDKDFNNEADTPDNFQSRRPNTSFCFLDIRSPGLGDTAMYLCATSRDFGEANTGELFFGEGSRLTVL.

This clone was detected once. The CDR3 DNA follows: TGTGCCAGCTCGTGGAGGGACGACACTGAAGCTTTCTTT. It encodes CASSWRDDTEAFF. The J gene is TRBJ1-1, the V gene TRBV18; tentatively, D is TRBD1 (5 bases). The length of the CDR3 is 13 residues. The germline CDR1 and CDR2 sequences are KGHSH and LQKENI. V was shortened by 6 bases and J by 3 bases, with 11 bases between the two germline ends.